The clone carrying this T cell receptor beta chain has just a few counts. Its target is not known. PCR was performed using 60 Vbeta and 13 Jbeta primers. This table comes from immunoSEQ multiplex PCR, and its TCRdb copy is limited to in-frame clones, with some not included. The table shows roughly 150,000 clones, with 81% occurring only once. Unrecorded immune exposures were likely, despite nominal health at sampling. These data are taken from a study of cytomegalovirus exposure and HLA in healthy donors. Study results and caveats: In vitro work confirmed that a few CMV-associated chains recognize CMV antigens. A later analysis associated some 16,000 TCR beta sequences with HLA alleles at a 0.05 false discovery rate. For most TCR beta V segments, an earlier analysis put the productive rate at about 87% or about 30% of the time.

Deletions cut 0 bases from V and 0 bases from J, with 6 bases between. The CDR3 has 15 amino acids. Germline V gene sequence: CDR1 SGHNT, CDR2 YYREEE (reference sequence). The sample consisted of PBMCs. The rearrangement links TRBV5-4 to TRBJ1-4; D possibly corresponds to TRBD1 (6 bases). The TCR was taken from a man over 45 in good health and CMV-seropositive. CDR3 in DNA: TGTGCCAGCAGCTTGGGGACAGCAACTAATGAAAAACTGTTTTTT. It codes for CASSLGTATNEKLFF.